The present TCR beta chain was sequenced within a study of control samples from healthy donors and cancer patients. The CDR3 consists of 13 residues. CDR1 MNHEY and CDR2 SVGEGT come from the germline V gene. The V and J ends lost 5 bases and 4 bases respectively, with 11 bases between them. Some clones are missing from TCRdb's copy, which holds only in-frame ones; the method was immunoSEQ multiplex PCR. This table has over 100,000 clones, about 91% appearing once. The sequencing sample was made of blood. The genes are TRBV6-2 or TRBV6-3 and TRBJ2-5, with D perhaps given as TRBD1 or TRBD2 (5 bases each). The TCR originated in a man in his forties in good health. Here the CDR3 reads CASSRDSGETQYF. CDR3 DNA: TGTGCCAGCAGTCGCGACAGCGGAGAGACCCAGTACTTC.